A single sample is the source of the 22 T cell receptor beta chains below, sequenced in a study of T-cell reconstitution after alpha-beta-depleted transplantation in children (dated by TCRdb to the mid-2010s). Library prep was done by PCR. The instrument was an Illumina HiSeq 2500. TCR libraries were prepared with molecular barcoding, using unique molecular identifiers to normalize TCRbeta repertoire quantification. The public reads were quality trimmed at Q25 with fastp and then assembled into clones with MiXCR by TCRdb, keeping productive beta chains. Duplicate CDR3 protein sequences are folded into a single record with the most common DNA and genes. Across this sample there are roughly 300,000 distinct CDR3 sequences, with approximately 10% seen only once. The top ten clones comprise roughly a quarter of the sample. Interpreted using the paper, the treatment or condition label stands for: allogeneic hematopoietic cell transplantation with graft depleted of TCRalphabeta T cells and CD19 B cells.

The sequenced sample was peripheral blood, obtained 180 days after TCRalphabeta/CD19-depleted stem cell transplant. These receptors came from a male patient aged 2-9 years who had a stem cell transplant for chronic granulomatous disease, so the T cells may come from the graft donor.

This clonotype was seen ten or more times. The CDR3 spells CASSHSGHPYEQYF. CDR3 nucleotides: TGTGCCAGCAGTCACTCGGGACACCCCTACGAGCAGTACTTC. The chain links TRBV12-3 or TRBV12-4 to TRBJ2-7; possibly TRBD1 for D (6 bases). The CDR3 totals 14 residues. Trimming shortened V by 5 bases and J by 2 bases, and 13 bases separated the two germline ends.

This clonotype was found many times. The V and J genes are TRBV30 and TRBJ1-1; D unresolved. Germline V gene sequence: CDR1 GTSNPN, CDR2 SVGIG (reference sequence). CDR3 size: 12 residues. V lost 2 bases and J 5 bases, leaving 9 bases between the germline ends. The CDR3 is CAWSPIRTEAFF. Here the CDR3 DNA reads TGTGCCTGGAGTCCAATAAGGACTGAAGCTTTCTTT.

With respect to this clonotype: This sequence may be a read error, since a much larger clone differs from it by one base. Without the conserved terminal phenylalanine or tryptophan, this CDR3 likely stems from a read error. V and J are TRBV6-5 and TRBJ2-1; D not certain. CDR1 is MNHEY and CDR2 is SVGAGI in the germline V gene. Trimming cost V 7 bases and J 4 bases, with 5 bases left between them. The CDR3 loop spans 11 amino acids. The CDR3: CASTIYNEQFL. The CDR3 coding sequence is TGTGCCAGCACCATATACAATGAGCAGTTCTTA.

This clonotype was seen repeatedly, ten times or more. The chain joins TRBV20-1 to TRBJ2-5; 9 nucleotides line up with TRBD2. CDR1 is DFQATT, CDR2 SNEGSKA, per germline (reference sequence). The CDR3 is 15 residues long. V shed 0 bases, J shed 7 bases, and the junction held 9 bases outside the gene matches. CDR3 protein: CSARDSGGRSATQYF. DNA for the CDR3: TGCAGTGCTAGAGATAGCGGGGGAAGGAGTGCGACCCAGTACTTC.

This clonotype was seen only a few times. The chain uses TRBV7-2 and TRBJ1-5; no reliable D call. Germline V lookup: CDR1 SGHTA, CDR2 FQGNSA. V was shortened by 5 bases and J by 3 bases, with 11 bases between the two germline ends. The CDR3 length is 14 residues. The CDR3 coding sequence is TGTGCCAGCAGCAATAGGGCAGTCAATCAGCCCCAGCATTTT. Translating gives CASSNRAVNQPQHF.

This clonotype was counted ten times or more. This chain joins TRBV12-3 or TRBV12-4 and TRBJ1-6; no firm D call. Trimming took 6 bases from V and 5 from J, leaving 17 bases between them. The CDR3 covers 16 residues. In DNA form, the CDR3 reads TGTGCCAGCAGCTCACTGGGTGGGCCGAATAATTCACCCCTCCACTTT. It encodes CASSSLGGPNNSPLHF.

Points on this clonotype: One base away lies a much larger clone, so this may be a sequencing read error. This chain joins TRBV5-1 and TRBJ2-2; a weak D match, TRBD2 (5 bases). Per the germline V gene, CDR1 is SGHRS and CDR2 is YFSETQ. This CDR3 is built from 16 residues. CDR3 sequence reads: CASSLVQDPNTGEPFF. The CDR3 nucleotides read TGCGCCAGCAGCTTGGTTCAGGACCCGAACACCGGGGAGCCGTTTTTT.

This clonotype has a count of ten or more. This chain links TRBV18 with TRBJ2-5, with D uncertain. The germline V gene encodes CDR1 KGHSH and CDR2 LQKENI. Trimming removed 8 bases from V and 5 bases from J, with 12 bases in between. The CDR3 contains 12 residues. The CDR3 bases are TGTGCCAGCCACAGAGACCCTGAGACCCAGTACTTC. Translated, it gives CASHRDPETQYF.

As to this clonotype: Being one base from a much bigger clone, this may be a read error. This rearrangement joins TRBV20-1 to TRBJ2-5; 10 positions agree with TRBD2. The CDR3 extends over 15 amino acids. Germline V CDR1 and CDR2: DFQATT, SNEGSKA (reference sequence). The DNA for the CDR3 is TGCAGTGCTAGGCCCCCACTAGCGGGAAGTGAGACCCAGTCCTTC. Its translation is CSARPPLAGSETQSF.

This chain links TRBV5-1 with TRBJ2-5; the D gene is possibly TRBD1 (6 bases). Trimming left V 4 bases short and J 0 bases short, with 10 bases between. CDR1 and CDR2 from the germline V gene are SGHRS and YFSETQ. The CDR3 is 14 amino acids. CDR3 coding DNA: TGCGCCAGCAGCCAGTCAGGGGACCAAGAGACCCAGTACTTC. It is translated as CASSQSGDQETQYF.

This clonotype was found many times. This chain joins TRBV12-3 or TRBV12-4 and TRBJ2-5, with D possibly matching TRBD2 (7 bases). The ends were cut back, 2 bases at V and 4 bases at J, with 14 bases in the middle. This CDR3 contains 15 residues. CDR3 DNA: TGTGCCAGCAGTTTATTTGGGGGGGCGGCAGAGACCCAGTACTTC. This codes for CASSLFGGAAETQYF.

This clonotype showed up many times. The rearrangement links TRBV29-1 to TRBJ2-5, with no clear D. Germline CDR1 and CDR2: SQVTM and ANQGSEA. Between the trimmed V and J ends, which lost 7 bases and 1 base, there was a span of 13 bases. There are 13 residues in the CDR3. The CDR3, as DNA: TGCAGCGGCCGCTACGGTTCCCAAGAGACCCAGTACTTC. It is translated as CSGRYGSQETQYF.

Ten or more counts support this clonotype. This chain uses TRBV4-3 with TRBJ2-1; D might be TRBD2 (5 bases). CDR3 size: 16 residues. From germline, CDR1 is LGHNA and CDR2 YSLEER. Trimming cost V 0 bases and J 0 bases, with 9 bases left between them. This chain's CDR3 is CASSQDQGSSYNEQFF. CDR3 nucleotides: TGCGCCAGCAGCCAAGATCAAGGGAGCTCCTACAATGAGCAGTTCTTC.

This clonotype has at least ten counts. The chain links TRBV7-9 to TRBJ2-5; tentative D call: TRBD2 (6 bases). Per germline, CDR1 SEHNR and CDR2 FQNEAQ (reference sequence). CDR3 length: 16 amino acids. V dropped 1 base and J dropped 0 bases, with 12 bases sitting between them. CDR3 coding DNA: TGTGCCAGCAGCTTAGTGCGGGGCAGGGACCAAGAGACCCAGTACTTC. It encodes CASSLVRGRDQETQYF.

J is TRBJ1-2 and V is TRBV5-4, with D unclear. V was cut by 4 bases and J by 1 base, with 8 bases left in between. This CDR3 has 13 residues. Germline V gene lookup returns CDR1 SGHNT and CDR2 YYREEE (reference sequence). In DNA, the CDR3 is TGTGCCAGCAGCCCCGGGATTAACTATGGCTACACCTTC. This encodes CASSPGINYGYTF.

In this sample, this clonotype turned up many times. The chain has TRBV6-2 or TRBV6-3 and TRBJ2-1; D is uncertain. Between the trimmed V and J ends, which lost 5 bases and 4 bases, there was a span of 12 bases. In germline, CDR1 is MNHEY, CDR2 SVGEGT. CDR3 size: 14 residues. The CDR3 spells CASSTTKGYNEQFF. The CDR3 DNA reads TGTGCCAGCAGTACCACCAAAGGGTACAATGAGCAGTTCTTC.

The rearrangement links TRBV7-2 to TRBJ2-7; tentatively, D is TRBD1 (6 bases). The V and J ends lost 4 bases and 0 bases respectively, with 13 bases between them. The CDR3 totals 15 residues. The germline CDR1 and CDR2 sequences are SGHTA and FQGNSA. This CDR3 reads CASSSGHVSSYEQYF. Written as DNA, the CDR3 is TGTGCCAGCAGCTCGGGACACGTCAGCTCCTACGAGCAGTACTTC.

This clonotype has a count of ten or more. The chain joins TRBV28 to TRBJ2-7; TRBD2 matches at 11 bases. The CDR3 loop spans 16 amino acids. The J segment lost 2 bases and the V segment lost 5 bases, leaving 8 bases of the junction unmatched. CDR1 MDHEN and CDR2 SYDVKM come from the germline V gene. The CDR3 nucleotides are TGTGCCAGCAGTACCCTGACTAGCGGGGTACCCTACGAGCAGTACTTC. Amino acid sequence: CASSTLTSGVPYEQYF.

The sample holds many counts of this clonotype. The gene calls are TRBV7-7 and TRBJ2-1; 8 bases map to TRBD1. V gave up 3 bases and J gave up 11 bases; unmatched junction bases: 9. Looked up from germline, CDR1 is SSHAT and CDR2 is FNYEAQ (reference sequence). This CDR3 is 14 amino acids long. The CDR3 here is CASSFRTGLMKQFF. CDR3 DNA: TGTGCCAGCAGCTTCAGGACAGGGCTTATGAAGCAGTTCTTC. Based on the CDR3 plus reference TRBV7-7 and TRBJ2-1, the full variable domain is GAGVSQSPRYKVTKRGQDVTLRCDPISSHATLYWYQQALGQGPEFLTYFNYEAQPDKSGLPSDRFSAERPEGSISTLTIQRTEQRDSAMYRCASSFRTGLMKQFFGPGTRLTVL.

This clonotype showed up just a few times. This chain joins TRBV11-2 and TRBJ1-6; D gene ambiguous. CDR3 length: 16 amino acids. In germline, CDR1 is SGHAT, CDR2 FQNNGV. V shed 2 bases and J shed 0 bases, with 8 bases lying between them. This CDR3 is CASSLSASSYNSPLHF. The DNA of the CDR3 is TGTGCCAGCAGCTTATCGGCTAGCTCCTATAATTCACCCCTCCACTTT. The whole variable domain, remainder taken from reference TRBV11-2 and TRBJ1-6, is EAGVAQSPRYKIIEKRQSVAFWCNPISGHATLYWYQQILGQGPKLLIQFQNNGVVDDSQLPKDRFSAERLKGVDSTLKIQPAKLEDSAVYLCASSLSASSYNSPLHFGNGTRLTVT.

With regard to this clonotype: This could be a read error, since a much larger clone is one nucleotide away. The chain uses TRBV6-1 and TRBJ2-1; 8 bases fit TRBD1. V gave up 6 bases and J gave up 2 bases; unmatched junction bases: 6. This CDR3 has 15 amino acids. The V gene's germline CDR1 is MNHNS and CDR2 SASEGT. The CDR3 DNA reads TGTGCCAGCAGCCCAGGGGGCGTCGCCTACAATGAGCAGTTCTTC. It encodes CASSPGGVAYNEQFF.

The chain uses TRBV6-1 and TRBJ2-1; 13 bases align to TRBD2. Germline V gene data show CDR1 as MNHNS and CDR2 as SASEGT. The CDR3 totals 15 residues. V was pared by 4 bases and J by 11 bases, with 8 bases of the junction left unmatched. The CDR3 DNA is TGTGCCAGCAGTGTTGATGGGACTAGCGGGGCTCAGCAGTTCTTC. It is translated as CASSVDGTSGAQQFF.